Listed here are 26 T cell receptor beta chains from one sample, sequenced in a study of response to subunit inactivated influenza vaccine. Each CDR3 protein is one row after TCRdb ran MiXCR on the RT-PCR reads. The sample gives hundreds of thousands of distinct CDR3 sequences, 6.5% to 8% of which show up once; 10% to 15% is in the top ten. This specimen consisted of PBMCs from blood, obtained about 24 months after vaccination. These receptors were obtained from a man aged 50 to 69 who received an inactivated influenza vaccine.

This clonotype was seen a handful of times. The chain uses TRBV11-2 and TRBJ2-7; 10 nucleotides line up with TRBD2. The trim removed 4 bases at V and 1 base at J, leaving 16 bases unmatched. The CDR3 runs 19 residues. CDR1 is SGHAT and CDR2 is FQNNGV in the germline V gene. The CDR3 loop reads CASSSSFSGGPRTSYEQYF. The CDR3 region has the DNA TGTGCCAGCAGCTCCTCGTTTAGCGGGGGGCCACGTACTTCCTACGAGCAGTACTTC.

This clonotype appeared many times. The V call is TRBV4-1, the J call TRBJ2-7; 13 bases match TRBD2. V lost 2 bases to trimming and J lost 3 bases; unmatched junction nucleotides: 1. CDR1 is MGHRA, CDR2 YSYEKL, per germline. This CDR3 has 15 amino acids. The CDR3 region has the DNA TGCGCCAGCAGCCAAAGGACTAGCGGGAGCTACGAGCAGTACTTC. Amino acid sequence: CASSQRTSGSYEQYF.

This clonotype was recorded a few times. The chain joins TRBV30 to TRBJ1-1, with D unresolved. The CDR3 length is 14 residues. The ends were cut back, 3 bases at V and 3 bases at J, with 14 bases in the middle. From germline, CDR1 is GTSNPN and CDR2 SVGIG (reference sequence). The CDR3 DNA follows: TGTGCCTGGAGCATAGACGTACGGGACACTGAAGCTTTCTTT. Encoded protein: CAWSIDVRDTEAFF.

In its sample, this clonotype was seen many times. The V gene is TRBV7-8, the J gene TRBJ2-1; TRBD2 matches at 8 bases. CDR1 and CDR2 (germline): SGHVS, FQNEAQ. The CDR3 has 16 amino acids. The V and J ends lost 4 bases and 6 bases, in that order; junction bases with no gene match: 11. CDR3 in amino acids: CASSSYSGTSGNEQFF. Written as DNA, the CDR3 is TGTGCCAGCAGCTCGTATAGCGGGACATCGGGCAATGAGCAGTTCTTC. Full variable domain (remainder filled in from reference TRBV7-8 and TRBJ2-1): GAGVSQSPRYKVAKRGQDVALRCDPISGHVSLFWYQQALGQGPEFLTYFQNEAQLDKSGLPSDRFFAERPEGSVSTLKIQRTQQEDSAVYLCASSSYSGTSGNEQFFGPGTRLTVL.

This clonotype was detected ten times or more. The J gene is TRBJ2-5, the V gene TRBV5-5; 8 bases fit TRBD1. The CDR3 covers 14 residues. V shed 1 base and J 4 bases; nucleotides not matched to a gene: 3. Per the germline V gene, CDR1 is SGHKS and CDR2 is YYEKEE (reference sequence). For the CDR3, the DNA is TGTGCCAGCAGCTTGACAGGACAGGGAGAGACCCAGTACTTC. Amino acids: CASSLTGQGETQYF.

The CDR3 DNA reads as TGCAGTGCTAGGTCGCTAGCGGGACCGGGTGGGCAGTACTTC. Its protein product is CSARSLAGPGGQYF. This rearrangement joins TRBV20-1 to TRBJ2-7; 9 bases align to TRBD2. Per the germline V gene, CDR1 is DFQATT and CDR2 is SNEGSKA (reference sequence). The CDR3 covers 14 residues. Germline trimming cut 3 bases from V and 9 bases from J; bases unmatched to any gene: 12.

Worth noting for this clonotype: The junction departs from the called germline gene at one end, perhaps through a read error. The chain recombines TRBV7-7 with TRBJ2-5; no definite D call. The V gene's germline CDR1 is SSHAT and CDR2 FNYEAQ (reference sequence). The CDR3 contains 13 residues. The CDR3 DNA follows: TGTGCTAGCAGCTTAGATGGTTTGGAGACCCAGTACTTC. This translates into CASSLDGLETQYF.

A few counts support this clonotype. The chain couples TRBV11-1 to TRBJ2-2; 8 bases align to TRBD1. Trimming removed 3 bases from V and 1 base from J; junction bases left unmatched: 10. This CDR3 has 18 residues. The germline gives CDR1 SGHAT, CDR2 FQDESV (reference sequence). CDR3 amino acids: CASSFLTRGLWNTGELFF. Written as DNA, the CDR3 is TGTGCCAGCAGCTTTTTGACCAGGGGGCTGTGGAACACCGGGGAGCTGTTTTTT. Full variable domain (missing parts from reference TRBV11-1 and TRBJ2-2): EAEVAQSPRYKITEKSQAVAFWCDPISGHATLYWYRQILGQGPELLVQFQDESVVDDSQLPKDRFSAERLKGVDSTLKIQPAELGDSAMYLCASSFLTRGLWNTGELFFGEGSRLTVL.

In this sample, this clonotype turned up a few times. The CDR3, as DNA: TGTGCCAGCAGCATTTCTACTTCTTTAGGGGCGACTGAGCAGTTCTTC. Its translation is CASSISTSLGATEQFF. The chain has TRBV7-8 and TRBJ2-1, with a weak D call TRBD1 (5 bases). Germline V CDR1 and CDR2: SGHVS, FQNEAQ. The CDR3 extends over 16 amino acids. Trimming stripped 5 bases from V and 9 bases from J, with 23 bases between.

The V and J genes are TRBV3-1 and TRBJ1-2, with D perhaps TRBD1 (5 bases). The CDR3 runs to 14 residues. Germline V CDR1 and CDR2: LGHDT, YNNKEL (reference sequence). Trimming stripped 1 base from V and 7 bases from J, with 13 bases between. The DNA of the CDR3 is TGTGCCAGCAGCCAAGGTTATGGGGCCTCTGGCTACACCTTC. It yields the protein CASSQGYGASGYTF.

Only a few counts were recorded for this clonotype. V is TRBV29-1 and J is TRBJ2-2, with 8 bases identical to TRBD1. The germline V gene has CDR1 SQVTM and CDR2 ANQGSEA. The junction had 3 bases not matched to a gene; V was cut back by 0 bases and J by 9 bases. The CDR3 spans 13 residues. Written as DNA, the CDR3 is TGCAGCGTTGAAGACAGGACAGGGAGGGAGCTGTTTTTT. It is translated as CSVEDRTGRELFF.

In this sample, this clonotype turned up a few times. This chain connects TRBV10-3 to TRBJ1-1; the D gene is possibly TRBD1 (5 bases). The V gene lost 7 bases and the J gene lost 8 bases, with 17 bases spanning the gap. The CDR3 covers 13 residues. The germline V gene has CDR1 ENHRY and CDR2 SYGVKD. In DNA form, the CDR3 reads TGTGCCATCATTAGGGGAATTGGTTCCGAAGCTTTCTTT. This encodes CAIIRGIGSEAFF.

This clonotype was detected a few times. The V gene is TRBV12-3 or TRBV12-4, the J gene TRBJ1-1; no firm D call. V was trimmed by 1 base and J by 2 bases, leaving 8 bases between them. This CDR3 has 14 residues. CDR3 region: CASSLGLANTEAFF. Here the CDR3 DNA reads TGTGCCAGCAGTTTAGGTTTGGCAAACACTGAAGCTTTCTTT.

Comment on this clonotype: A much more abundant neighbour one base away suggests this may be a read error. The chain employs TRBV29-1 and TRBJ2-5; no definite D call. V was pared by 3 bases and J by 2 bases, with 7 bases between. This CDR3 region has 12 residues. Germline values: CDR1 SQVTM, CDR2 ANQGSEA. CDR3 sequence (DNA): TGCAGCGTTGATACCAGTCAAGAGACCCAGTACTTC. As protein: CSVDTSQETQYF.

This chain joins TRBV3-1 and TRBJ2-1; D gene ambiguous. Germline CDR1 and CDR2: LGHDT and YNNKEL (reference sequence). V dropped 0 bases and J dropped 7 bases, with 10 bases sitting between them. The length of the CDR3 is 14 residues. DNA for the CDR3: TGTGCCAGCAGCCAAGATGGAGTGGATAATGAGCAGTTCTTC. Amino acid sequence: CASSQDGVDNEQFF.

This sequence joins TRBV2 and TRBJ1-4; D gene unclear. From germline, CDR1 is SNHLY and CDR2 FYNNEI. V lost 10 bases to trimming and J lost 8 bases, with 14 bases between them. This CDR3 comprises 12 residues. The CDR3 loop is CATRGGGEKLFF. CDR3 DNA: TGTGCCACCCGGGGAGGAGGAGAAAAACTGTTTTTT.

As regards this clonotype: One end of the junction varies from germline; a read error may be responsible. This chain uses TRBV12-3 or TRBV12-4 with TRBJ2-5, with TRBD1 as a possible D gene (5 bases). This CDR3 spans 13 amino acids. The CDR3 sequence: CAGSLAGRETQYF. In DNA, the CDR3 is TGTGCCGGCAGTTTAGCAGGGCGAGAGACCCAGTACTTC.

This chain connects TRBV25-1 to TRBJ1-1; 9 nucleotides agree with TRBD1. This CDR3 is 14 amino acids long. From germline, CDR1 is MGHDK and CDR2 SYGVNS. J gave up 10 bases and V 2 bases, and 8 bases lay outside the gene matches. The CDR3 spells CASSETDRGKGAFF. DNA for the CDR3: TGTGCCAGCAGTGAAACTGACAGGGGGAAAGGAGCTTTCTTT.

This clonotype has just a few counts. The V gene is TRBV9, the J gene TRBJ2-1; 7 bases are a match to TRBD2. Unmatched junction bases numbered 8, after V lost 4 bases and J lost 1 base. The CDR3 has 16 residues. Germline V gene data show CDR1 as SGDLS and CDR2 as YYNGEE. This CDR3 is CASSPVGGMSYNEQFF. CDR3 in DNA: TGTGCCAGCAGCCCGGTGGGGGGGATGTCCTACAATGAGCAGTTCTTC.

This clonotype showed up just a few times. The chain is built from TRBV5-1 and TRBJ1-1, with D perhaps matching TRBD1 (5 bases). Trimming removed 3 bases at V and 0 bases at J, with 21 bases between. CDR1 SGHRS and CDR2 YFSETQ come from the germline V gene. CDR3 length equals 18 residues. The CDR3 is CASSSTGRAGFMNTEAFF. CDR3 bases: TGCGCCAGCAGCTCCACCGGACGGGCAGGGTTCATGAACACTGAAGCTTTCTTT.

This clonotype has more than one count but fewer than ten. The V gene is TRBV20-1, the J gene TRBJ2-3, with TRBD2 identical over 10 bases. This CDR3 is 13 amino acids long. Germline V gene data show CDR1 as DFQATT and CDR2 as SNEGSKA (reference sequence). The CDR3 protein is CSLAGVGTDTQYF. The CDR3 nucleotides are TGCAGCCTAGCGGGAGTCGGTACAGATACGCAGTATTTT.

There are many counts of this clonotype. This rearrangement joins TRBV29-1 to TRBJ1-5, with TRBD1 matching over 9 bases. This CDR3 contains 14 residues. Germline V gene data show CDR1 as SQVTM and CDR2 as ANQGSEA. With 6 bases clipped from V and 0 bases from J, the junction kept 3 bases outside the gene matches. In nucleotides, the CDR3 is TGCAGCGTACGACAGGGGGATAGCAATCAGCCCCAGCATTTT. Translation gives CSVRQGDSNQPQHF. The complete variable domain, with remaining parts taken from reference TRBV29-1 and TRBJ1-5, reads SAVISQKPSRDICQRGTSLTIQCQVDSQVTMMFWYRQQPGQSLTLIATANQGSEATYESGFVIDKFPISRPNLTFSTLTVSNMSPEDSSIYLCSVRQGDSNQPQHFGDGTRLSIL.

The table lists this clonotype with a few counts. The chain links TRBV6-1 to TRBJ2-5; 11 bases fit TRBD1. Germline CDR1 and CDR2: MNHNS and SASEGT. After removal of 5 bases from V and 5 bases from J, the junction contained 10 bases not matched to a gene. The CDR3 covers 16 residues. The CDR3 DNA sequence: TGTGCCAGCAGTCTAACTTCCGGGACAGGGGGTGAGACCCAGTACTTC. It specifies CASSLTSGTGGETQYF.

This clonotype was seen only a few times. The V and J genes are TRBV6-1 and TRBJ2-5, with D tentatively TRBD2 (5 bases). Looked up from germline, CDR1 is MNHNS and CDR2 is SASEGT. The CDR3 covers 13 residues. Deletions cut 8 bases from V and 4 bases from J, with 14 bases between. In nucleotides, the CDR3 is TGTGCCAGCTCGTTCGGGAAGAGAGAGACCCAGTACTTC. Its protein is CASSFGKRETQYF.

This clonotype was observed at least ten times. The chain is built from TRBV5-1 and TRBJ2-1; TRBD1 is a possible D gene (6 bases). This CDR3 is 14 amino acids long. Germline assignment: CDR1 SGHRS and CDR2 YFSETQ. Trimming shortened V by 1 base and J by 6 bases, and 11 bases separated the two germline ends. CDR3 sequence reads: CASSLLGGPNEQFF. Here the CDR3 DNA reads TGCGCCAGCAGCTTGCTAGGGGGTCCCAATGAGCAGTTCTTC.

The J gene is TRBJ2-2, the V gene TRBV7-2, with D perhaps TRBD1 (6 bases). The germline CDR1 and CDR2 sequences are SGHTA and FQGNSA. The CDR3 sequence is 14 residues long. V shed 3 bases and J shed 6 bases, with 11 bases lying between them. This CDR3 reads CASSFDRSPGELFF. CDR3 nucleotides: TGTGCCAGCAGCTTCGACAGGAGCCCCGGGGAGCTGTTTTTT.